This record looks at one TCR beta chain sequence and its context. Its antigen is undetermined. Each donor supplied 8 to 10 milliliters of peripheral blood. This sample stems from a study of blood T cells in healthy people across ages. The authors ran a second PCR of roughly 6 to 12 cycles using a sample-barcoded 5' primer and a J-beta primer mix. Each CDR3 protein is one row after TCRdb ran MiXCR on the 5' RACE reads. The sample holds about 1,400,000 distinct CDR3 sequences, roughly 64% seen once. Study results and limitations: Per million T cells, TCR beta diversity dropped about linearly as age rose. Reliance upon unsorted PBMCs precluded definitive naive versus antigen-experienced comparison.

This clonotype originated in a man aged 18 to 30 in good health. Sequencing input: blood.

The DNA of the CDR3 is TGCAGTGCTAGTCTTACGGGGGAAGCAGATACGCAGTATTTT. It is translated as CSASLTGEADTQYF. The rearrangement links TRBV20-1 to TRBJ2-3; tentative D call: TRBD2 (6 bases). The germline V gene encodes CDR1 DFQATT and CDR2 SNEGSKA (reference sequence). The CDR3 extends over 14 amino acids. Trimming stripped 3 bases from V and 4 bases from J, with 14 bases between.